A single sample gave rise to the 18 T cell receptor beta chains below, sequenced in a study of radiation and T cells in renal cell carcinoma. Time point noted: blood 4 weeks post-SBRT, at nephrectomy. The treatment here: 15 Gy SBRT to primary tumor, nephrectomy 4 weeks later. Sequenced by immunoSEQ multiplex PCR; TCRdb stores in-frame clones only, minus some. The sample has approximately 85,000 clones, roughly nine tenths seen once. The source material was blood, sampled from a patient whose treatment included radiotherapy and nephrectomy. Receptor source: a woman between 70 and 85 years old with renal cell carcinoma.

On this clone: The sample carries other DNA sequences with the same CDR3. V usage is TRBV5-1 and J usage is TRBJ2-3, with D tentatively TRBD1 (5 bases). The V gene's germline CDR1 is SGHRS and CDR2 YFSETQ. V was clipped by 4 bases and J by 4 bases, with 7 bases between them. CDR3 size: 12 residues. This chain's CDR3 is CASSLGADTQYF. In DNA form, the CDR3 reads TGCGCCAGCAGCCTAGGGGCAGATACGCAGTATTTT. The full variable domain, in which reference TRBV5-1 and TRBJ2-3 provide the parts outside the CDR3, is KAGVTQTPRYLIKTRGQQVTLSCSPISGHRSVSWYQQTPGQGLQFLFEYFSETQRNKGNFPGRFSGRQFSNSRSEMNVSTLELGDSALYLCASSLGADTQYFGPGTRLTVL.

The rearrangement joins TRBV6-5 to TRBJ1-2; 7 bases fit TRBD1. Germline V lookup: CDR1 MNHEY, CDR2 SVGAGI. V lost 2 bases to trimming and J lost 3 bases; unmatched junction nucleotides: 9. The CDR3 runs 16 residues. CDR3 in amino acids: CASSYKGLGGDYGYTF. CDR3 nucleotide sequence: TGTGCCAGCAGTTACAAGGGCTTAGGGGGCGACTATGGCTACACCTTC.

The gene calls are TRBV7-2 and TRBJ1-2; perhaps TRBD1 as D (6 bases). Trimming stripped 4 bases from V and 4 bases from J, with 22 bases between. The germline V gene has CDR1 SGHTA and CDR2 FQGNSA. This CDR3 comprises 17 residues. The CDR3 DNA sequence: TGTGCCAGCAGCTACCTTGCCGGGACACTGGATTTCTATGGCTACACCTTC. This gives the protein CASSYLAGTLDFYGYTF.

V and J are TRBV5-1 and TRBJ1-2, with 7 bases that match TRBD1. Germline CDR1 SGHRS, CDR2 YFSETQ. The CDR3 extends over 15 amino acids. The V gene end was trimmed by 2 bases and the J gene end by 1 base; junction bases not matched to a gene: 5. CDR3 DNA sequence: TGCGCCAGCAGCTTAGGGGGACAGAATAACTATGGCTACACCTTC. This translates into CASSLGGQNNYGYTF.

The gene calls are TRBV28 and TRBJ2-2; D is unclear. Between the trimmed V and J ends, which lost 5 bases and 1 base, there was a span of 5 bases. The CDR3 extends over 13 amino acids. Germline V CDR1 and CDR2: MDHEN, SYDVKM. The CDR3 is CASSGGNTGELFF. CDR3 coding DNA: TGTGCCAGCAGTGGCGGGAACACCGGGGAGCTGTTTTTT. Supplemented by reference TRBV28 and TRBJ2-2, the full variable domain reads DVKVTQSSRYLVKRTGEKVFLECVQDMDHENMFWYRQDPGLGLRLIYFSYDVKMKEKGDIPEGYSVSREKKERFSLILESASTNQTSMYLCASSGGNTGELFFGEGSRLTVL.

The chain joins TRBV15 to TRBJ2-3; D ambiguous. The CDR3 loop spans 13 amino acids. Trimming removed 9 bases from V and 6 bases from J, with 16 bases in between. Per the germline V gene, CDR1 is LNHNV and CDR2 is YYDKDF (reference sequence). CDR3 amino acids: CATLAEARDTQYF. The CDR3 DNA is TGTGCCACGCTTGCAGAAGCTCGGGATACGCAGTATTTT.

The rearrangement joins TRBV4-2 to TRBJ1-1; D not resolved. CDR3 length: 15 amino acids. V was clipped by 0 bases and J by 0 bases, with 8 bases between them. The germline gives CDR1 LGHNA, CDR2 YNFKEQ. The CDR3 reads CASSQEARMNTEAFF. CDR3 in DNA: TGTGCCAGCAGCCAAGAGGCCCGGATGAACACTGAAGCTTTCTTT.

V is TRBV14 and J is TRBJ2-5, with D maybe TRBD1 (6 bases). CDR3 length equals 14 residues. Trimming took 1 base from V and 5 from J, leaving 11 bases between them. Germline CDR1 and CDR2: SGHDN and FVKESK. DNA of the CDR3: TGTGCCAGCAGCCAAGGGGGGCACGCCGAGACCCAGTACTTC. Translating gives CASSQGGHAETQYF. Drawing the rest from reference TRBV14 and TRBJ2-5, the complete variable domain is EAGVTQFPSHSVIEKGQTVTLRCDPISGHDNLYWYRRVMGKEIKFLLHFVKESKQDESGMPNNRFLAERTGGTYSTLKVQPAELEDSGVYFCASSQGGHAETQYFGPGTRLLVL.

The rearrangement joins TRBV11-2 to TRBJ1-2, with D possibly matching TRBD1 (6 bases). The CDR3 is 16 amino acids. Trimming took 2 bases from V and 8 from J, leaving 21 bases between them. CDR1 SGHAT and CDR2 FQNNGV come from the germline V gene. CDR3 loop: CASSLIARGQLRGYTF. In nucleotides, the CDR3 is TGTGCCAGCAGCTTAATCGCTAGGGGACAACTACGGGGCTACACCTTC. The full variable domain, in which reference TRBV11-2 and TRBJ1-2 provide the parts outside the CDR3, is EAGVAQSPRYKIIEKRQSVAFWCNPISGHATLYWYQQILGQGPKLLIQFQNNGVVDDSQLPKDRFSAERLKGVDSTLKIQPAKLEDSAVYLCASSLIARGQLRGYTFGSGTRLTVV.

The chain links TRBV18 to TRBJ1-1; D gene uncertain. Trimming removed 1 base at V and 1 base at J, with 7 bases between. The CDR3 spans 14 residues. Germline V lookup: CDR1 KGHSH, CDR2 LQKENI. The CDR3 reads CASSPLAGNTEAFF. The DNA for the CDR3 is TGTGCCAGCTCACCACTGGCAGGGAACACTGAAGCTTTCTTT. The whole variable domain, filled in from reference TRBV18 and TRBJ1-1, reads NAGVMQNPRHLVRRRGQEARLRCSPMKGHSHVYWYRQLPEEGLKFMVYLQKENIIDESGMPKERFSAEFPKEGPSILRIQQVVRGDSAAYFCASSPLAGNTEAFFGQGTRLTVV.

The chain combines TRBV7-2 with TRBJ1-1; the D gene is possibly TRBD1 (5 bases). Germline loops: CDR1 SGHTA, CDR2 FQGNSA. The CDR3 spans 12 residues. The ends were cut back, 4 bases at V and 8 bases at J, with 11 bases in the middle. Here the CDR3 DNA reads TGTGCCAGCAGCTATCTGAGGGGAGAAGCTTTCTTT. This translates into CASSYLRGEAFF.

V and J are TRBV4-1 and TRBJ1-2; no firm D call. The germline V gene encodes CDR1 MGHRA and CDR2 YSYEKL. This CDR3 spans 14 amino acids. V was pared by 3 bases and J by 4 bases, with 12 bases between. In DNA, the CDR3 is TGCGCCAGCAGCCAGGAGGACGGTCCCTATGGCTACACCTTC. Translation: CASSQEDGPYGYTF.

V usage is TRBV18 and J usage is TRBJ2-5; no reliable D call. The CDR3 runs 15 residues. V was trimmed by 2 bases and J by 5 bases, leaving 15 bases between them. Germline V CDR1 and CDR2: KGHSH, LQKENI. This CDR3 is CASSPEDDFVETQYF. DNA of the CDR3: TGTGCCAGCTCACCAGAAGACGATTTCGTGGAGACCCAGTACTTC.

The rearrangement links TRBV5-1 to TRBJ2-7, with TRBD1 identical over 10 bases. This CDR3 comprises 16 residues. The V gene's germline CDR1 is SGHRS and CDR2 YFSETQ. J was trimmed by 2 bases and V by 3 bases; bases with no gene match: 8. CDR3 protein: CASSSGDRGYPYEQYF. The CDR3 nucleotides are TGCGCCAGCAGCTCCGGGGACAGGGGATATCCCTACGAGCAGTACTTC.

This clone is a singleton in its sample. J is TRBJ1-2 and V is TRBV30, with 10 nucleotides matching TRBD1. Trimming took 3 bases from V and 6 from J; bases not matched to a gene: 4. This CDR3 is 13 amino acids long. Germline-derived CDR1 and CDR2 are GTSNPN and SVGIG (reference sequence). CDR3 in DNA: TGTGCCTGGAGCAAGACAGGGGGCGATGGCTACACCTTC. Protein: CAWSKTGGDGYTF. Variable domain in full (rest from reference TRBV30 and TRBJ1-2): SQTIHQWPATLVQPVGSPLSLECTVEGTSNPNLYWYRQAAGRGLQLLFYSVGIGQISSEVPQNLSASRPQDRQFILSSKKLLLSDSGFYLCAWSKTGGDGYTFGSGTRLTVV.

The chain carries TRBV11-2 and TRBJ2-7; D is unclear. V was trimmed by 3 bases and J by 6 bases, leaving 6 bases between them. In germline, CDR1 is SGHAT, CDR2 FQNNGV. This CDR3 has 11 residues. CDR3 in amino acids: CASSFGFEQYF. The DNA for the CDR3 is TGTGCCAGCAGCTTCGGATTCGAGCAGTACTTC.

CDR3 amino acids: CASGPRTNEQFF. The CDR3 nucleotides read TGTGCTAGTGGTCCCCGCACCAATGAGCAGTTCTTC. The rearrangement uses TRBV12-5 and TRBJ2-1; no firm D call. The CDR3 totals 12 residues. Germline V CDR1 and CDR2: LGHNT, FRNRAP. V was shortened by 5 bases and J by 6 bases, with 8 bases between the two germline ends.

This chain connects TRBV7-2 to TRBJ2-5, with D possibly called TRBD1 or TRBD2 (5 bases each). The CDR3 has 14 residues. Deletions cut 1 base from V and 5 bases from J, with 11 bases between. Germline V CDR1 and CDR2: SGHTA, FQGNSA. The CDR3 DNA follows: TGTGCCAGCAGCTTAGGGGGCGGGTTGGAGACCCAGTACTTC. This translates into CASSLGGGLETQYF.